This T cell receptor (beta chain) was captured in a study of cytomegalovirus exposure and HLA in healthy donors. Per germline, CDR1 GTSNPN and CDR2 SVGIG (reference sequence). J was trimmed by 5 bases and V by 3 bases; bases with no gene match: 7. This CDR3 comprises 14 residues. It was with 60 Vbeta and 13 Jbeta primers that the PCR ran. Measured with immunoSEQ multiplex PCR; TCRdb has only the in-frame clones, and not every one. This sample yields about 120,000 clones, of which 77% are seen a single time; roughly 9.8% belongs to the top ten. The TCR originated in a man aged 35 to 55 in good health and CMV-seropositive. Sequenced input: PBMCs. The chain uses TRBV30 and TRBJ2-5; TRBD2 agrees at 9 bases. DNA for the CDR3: TGTGCCTGGAGCCTCGGGACTAGCCGGGAGACCCAGTACTTC. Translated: CAWSLGTSRETQYF.